The 10 T cell receptor beta chains listed next were all sequenced from one sample in a study of post-analysis software for immune sequencing data. Incorporated into the TCR beta cDNA libraries were unique molecular identifiers, which served to reduce PCR and sequencing biases. From the PCR reads, TCRdb called clonotypes with MiXCR, one entry per CDR3 protein. The table lists roughly 580,000 distinct CDR3 sequences, 44% of them singletons. Findings and caveats of the study: Several TRBV segments were more frequent in patients than controls; TRBV5-6, TRBV5-1 and TRBV20-1 belonged to this group.

Their antigens are not known. The sample consisted of blood. Receptors originate from a girl aged 10 to 17 with multiple sclerosis.

The chain is built from TRBV12-3 or TRBV12-4 and TRBJ2-5; 7 nucleotides align to TRBD2. TRBJ2-7 matches the DNA end more closely, so the J call is doubtful. The CDR3 covers 14 residues. CDR3 DNA: TGTGCCAGCAGTCCCAGCGGGATGTACTACGAGCAGTACTTC. Its translation is CASSPSGMYYEQYF.

This chain uses TRBV15 with TRBJ1-2; D call uncertain. CDR1 LNHNV and CDR2 YYDKDF come from the germline V gene (reference sequence). The V end was cut by 1 base, the J end by 3 bases, with 9 bases between. The CDR3 covers 14 residues. CDR3 sequence reads: CATSRAGRDYGYTF. CDR3 bases: TGTGCCACCAGCAGAGCCGGCCGGGACTATGGCTACACCTTC.

The V call is TRBV12-3 or TRBV12-4, the J call TRBJ2-1; perhaps TRBD1 as D (5 bases). The CDR3 is made up of 15 amino acids. V shed 1 base and J shed 2 bases, with 9 bases lying between them. As DNA, the CDR3 is TGTGCCAGCAGTTTAGGACAGTCGACCTACAATGAGCAGTTCTTC. It is translated as CASSLGQSTYNEQFF.

This clonotype occurred a few times. An end of the junction differs from the germline gene, which may be a read error. This chain connects TRBV29-1 to TRBJ1-2; no clear D gene. Germline V CDR1 and CDR2: SQVTM, ANQGSEA. The CDR3 runs to 13 residues. The chain's CDR3 is CSVEDVGSYSYTF. In DNA, the CDR3 is TGCAGCGTTGAGGATGTCGGGTCCTATAGCTACACCTTC.

The chain combines TRBV7-9 with TRBJ2-3; 7 positions agree with TRBD2. CDR1 and CDR2 from the germline V gene are SEHNR and FQNEAQ (reference sequence). The CDR3 extends over 14 amino acids. V lost 5 bases, J lost 2 bases, and 4 bases stayed unmatched. CDR3 bases: TGTGCCAGCAGCCCCCGACTAGCCACAGATACGCAGTATTTT. Amino acids: CASSPRLATDTQYF.

This clonotype was observed a single time. The rearrangement uses TRBV2 and TRBJ1-2, with D perhaps TRBD1 (5 bases). Germline values: CDR1 SNHLY, CDR2 FYNNEI. This CDR3 spans 14 amino acids. V dropped 1 base and J dropped 3 bases, with 9 bases sitting between them. CDR3 in DNA: TGTGCCAGCAGTGAAGGAGTACAGGACTATGGCTACACCTTC. Its protein is CASSEGVQDYGYTF.

This chain uses TRBV5-1 with TRBJ1-2, with a possible D match to TRBD1 (6 bases). Germline V gives CDR1 SGHRS, CDR2 YFSETQ. The CDR3 has 16 residues. Trimming took off 4 bases at V and 2 bases at J, with 18 bases between the two ends. CDR3: CASSLKQGDRNYGYTF. Here the CDR3 DNA reads TGCGCCAGCAGCCTAAAACAGGGTGACAGAAACTATGGCTACACCTTC.

V and J are TRBV12-3 or TRBV12-4 and TRBJ2-5, with 11 bases fitting TRBD2. The J call may be faulty, since TRBJ2-7 better matches the DNA end. The CDR3 is 16 amino acids. CDR3 coding DNA: TGTGCCAGCACCCCAAGTCCCTTTAGCGGGAGGGACGAGCAGTACTTC. The encoded protein is CASTPSPFSGRDEQYF.

The chain combines TRBV27 with TRBJ2-7; 8 bases line up with TRBD2. CDR1 and CDR2 (germline): MNHEY, SMNVEV (reference sequence). The CDR3 sequence is 14 residues long. Trimming took 3 bases from V and 5 from J; bases not matched to a gene: 6. The CDR3 DNA sequence: TGTGCCAGCAGTTTGACGGGAGGGCCCCACGAGCAGTACTTC. It translates to CASSLTGGPHEQYF.

The V gene is TRBV5-1, the J gene TRBJ2-5; 13 bases fit TRBD2. The CDR3 is 16 amino acids. J gave up 5 bases and V 3 bases, and 7 bases lay outside the gene matches. Germline V gene lookup returns CDR1 SGHRS and CDR2 YFSETQ. The CDR3 sequence is CASSSYGLAGVETQYF. DNA of the CDR3: TGCGCCAGCAGCTCCTATGGACTAGCGGGAGTTGAGACCCAGTACTTC. Looking up the rest from reference TRBV5-1 and TRBJ2-5 gives the full variable domain: KAGVTQTPRYLIKTRGQQVTLSCSPISGHRSVSWYQQTPGQGLQFLFEYFSETQRNKGNFPGRFSGRQFSNSRSEMNVSTLELGDSALYLCASSSYGLAGVETQYFGPGTRLLVL.